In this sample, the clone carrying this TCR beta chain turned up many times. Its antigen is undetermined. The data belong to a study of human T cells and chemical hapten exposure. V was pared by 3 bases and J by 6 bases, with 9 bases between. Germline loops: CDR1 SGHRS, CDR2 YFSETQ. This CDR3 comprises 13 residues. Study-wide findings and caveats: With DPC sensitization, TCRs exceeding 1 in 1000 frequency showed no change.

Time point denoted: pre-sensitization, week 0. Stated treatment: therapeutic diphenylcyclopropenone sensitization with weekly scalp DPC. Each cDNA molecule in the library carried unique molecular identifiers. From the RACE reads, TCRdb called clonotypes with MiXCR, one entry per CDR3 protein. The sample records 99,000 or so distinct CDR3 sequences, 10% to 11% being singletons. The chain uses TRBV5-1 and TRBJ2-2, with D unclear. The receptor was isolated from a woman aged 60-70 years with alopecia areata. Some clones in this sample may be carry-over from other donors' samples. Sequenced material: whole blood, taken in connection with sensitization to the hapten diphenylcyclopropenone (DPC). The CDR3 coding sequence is TGCGCCAGCAGCTGGAATTGGCCCGGGGAGCTGTTTTTT. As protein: CASSWNWPGELFF. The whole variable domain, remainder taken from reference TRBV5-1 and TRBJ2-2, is KAGVTQTPRYLIKTRGQQVTLSCSPISGHRSVSWYQQTPGQGLQFLFEYFSETQRNKGNFPGRFSGRQFSNSRSEMNVSTLELGDSALYLCASSWNWPGELFFGEGSRLTVL.